This T cell receptor (beta chain) was identified during a study of blood T cell repertoires in COVID-19. Across the study: Sites across the United States, Italy and Spain contributed samples from acute and convalescent COVID-19. T cells, B-cell-depleted T cells, or PBMCs provided the cDNA or gDNA that served as material.

Study processing details: Researchers report that nucleated cell counts were estimated from reference gene primer amplification. Libraries were prepared by immunoSEQ multiplex PCR; TCRdb keeps only in-frame clonotypes and omits some of them. The V and J calls and clone size are taken from that table; D and trimming were inferred from the DNA. The sample contains about 180,000 clones, roughly nine tenths of which appear only once. V dropped 5 bases and J dropped 5; count of bases not matched to a gene: 8. The germline gives CDR1 SGHAT, CDR2 FQNNGV. This CDR3 comprises 14 residues. The source of this sequence is a man in his 70s with active or convalescent COVID-19. The sequencing sample was made of peripheral blood. This chain links TRBV11-2 with TRBJ1-1, with 7 bases fitting TRBD1. CDR3 sequence reads: CASSPDRARTEAFF. The CDR3 nucleotides read TGTGCCAGCAGCCCCGACAGGGCGAGAACTGAAGCTTTCTTT.